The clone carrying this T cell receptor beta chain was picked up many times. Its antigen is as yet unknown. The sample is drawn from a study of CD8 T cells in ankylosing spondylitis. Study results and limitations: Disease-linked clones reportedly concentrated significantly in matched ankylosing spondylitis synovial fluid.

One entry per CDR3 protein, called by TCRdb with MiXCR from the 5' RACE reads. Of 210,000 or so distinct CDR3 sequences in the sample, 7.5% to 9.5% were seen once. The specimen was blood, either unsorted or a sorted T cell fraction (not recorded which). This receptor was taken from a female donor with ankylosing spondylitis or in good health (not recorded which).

The CDR3 DNA sequence: TGCGCCAGCAGCTCATCGGGCCTTCCAGGGAACAATGAGCAGTTCTTC. Translating gives CASSSSGLPGNNEQFF. The chain uses TRBV5-1 and TRBJ2-1, with TRBD1 as a possible D gene (5 bases). The CDR3 runs to 16 residues. Per the germline V gene, CDR1 is SGHRS and CDR2 is YFSETQ. V dropped 3 bases and J dropped 5 bases, with 18 bases sitting between them.